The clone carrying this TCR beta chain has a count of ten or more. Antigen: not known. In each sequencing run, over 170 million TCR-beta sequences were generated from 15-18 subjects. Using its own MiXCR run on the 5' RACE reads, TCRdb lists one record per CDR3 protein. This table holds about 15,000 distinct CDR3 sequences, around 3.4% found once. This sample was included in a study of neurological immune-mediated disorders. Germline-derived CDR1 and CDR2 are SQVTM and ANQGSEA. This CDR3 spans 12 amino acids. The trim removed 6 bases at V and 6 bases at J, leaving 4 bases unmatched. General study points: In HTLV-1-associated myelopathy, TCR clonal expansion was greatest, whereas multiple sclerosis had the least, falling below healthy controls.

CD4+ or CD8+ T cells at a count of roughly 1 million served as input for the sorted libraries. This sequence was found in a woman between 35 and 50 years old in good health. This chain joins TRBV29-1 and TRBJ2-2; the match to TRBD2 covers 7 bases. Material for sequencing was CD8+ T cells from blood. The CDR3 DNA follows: TGCAGCGTCACACGGGAGGCCGGGGAGCTGTTTTTT. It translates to CSVTREAGELFF.